A selection of T cell receptor beta chains follows, all from one sample in a study of T-cell reconstitution after alpha-beta-depleted transplantation in children. TCRdb fed the PCR reads into MiXCR, producing one record per CDR3 protein. This repertoire shows a few hundred thousand distinct CDR3 sequences, 9.7% found once; its top ten account for about 5%. Specimen: PBMCs from the stem cell graft donor, collected from the stem cell graft. These receptors were collected from a human donor who donated a stem cell graft to a child with SCID. Each CDR3 is given with its conserved first and last residue. A D gene is named only where the DNA matches it firmly. Clone size appears in some rows only: once, few, many, or a class for an expanded clone.

clone_size	v_call	j_call	d_call	cdr3_aa	cdr3_nt
many	TRBV20-1	TRBJ1-5	.	CSARVGAGRGGQPQHF	TGCAGTGCTAGAGTGGGGGCGGGGAGGGGAGGTCAGCCCCAGCATTTT
many	TRBV20-1	TRBJ1-1	.	CSARDLGRMNTEAFF	TGCAGTGCTAGAGATCTTGGACGGATGAACACTGAAGCTTTCTTT
many	TRBV20-1	TRBJ2-5	TRBD1	CSARGRGRTGGETQYF	TGCAGTGCTAGGGGAAGGGGTAGGACAGGTGGGGAGACCCAGTACTTC
many	TRBV3-1	TRBJ1-2	TRBD1	CASSDRVSYGYTF	TGTGCCAGCAGCGACAGGGTATCCTATGGCTACACCTTC
.	TRBV20-1	TRBJ1-2	.	CSAITEGNYGYTF	TGCAGTGCTATCACGGAGGGCAACTATGGCTACACCTTC
.	TRBV11-2	TRBJ2-3	.	CASSLLSLWATDTQYF	TGTGCCAGCAGCTTGTTGAGCCTGTGGGCCACAGATACGCAGTATTTT
many	TRBV20-1	TRBJ2-7	TRBD2	CSAPVQGLGGEQYF	TGCAGTGCTCCTGTTCAGGGCTTGGGGGGGGAGCAGTACTTC
many	TRBV5-1	TRBJ1-1	.	CASSLVAGTNTEAFF	TGCGCCAGCAGCTTGGTTGCCGGCACGAACACTGAAGCTTTCTTT
.	TRBV18	TRBJ1-1	.	CASSPNRAYTEAFF	TGTGCCAGCTCACCAAACAGAGCCTACACTGAAGCTTTCTTT
many	TRBV24-1	TRBJ2-2	.	CATSGRQNTGELFF	TGTGCCACCAGTGGGCGACAAAACACCGGGGAGCTGTTTTTT
many	TRBV12-3/TRBV12-4	TRBJ1-4	.	CASRSSGLEKLFF	TGTGCCAGCAGGTCAAGCGGCTTGGAAAAACTGTTTTTT
many	TRBV5-1	TRBJ2-3	.	CASSPGQNLGTDTQYF	TGCGCCAGCAGCCCGGGACAAAACCTGGGCACAGATACGCAGTATTTT
many	TRBV29-1	TRBJ2-5	.	CSASGSLQETQYF	TGCAGCGCTTCTGGTTCGCTCCAAGAGACCCAGTACTTC
many	TRBV4-3	TRBJ2-1	TRBD2	CASSQDLASGADNEQFF	TGCGCCAGCAGCCAAGATCTGGCTAGCGGGGCCGACAATGAGCAGTTCTTC
many	TRBV12-3/TRBV12-4	TRBJ2-3	.	CASTPGDTQYF	TGTGCCAGCACCCCCGGGGATACGCAGTATTTT
many	TRBV20-1	TRBJ1-2	TRBD1	CSAETGVGGYTF	TGCAGTGCAGAAACAGGGGTCGGTGGCTACACCTTC
.	TRBV5-1	TRBJ2-7	.	CASSTGGWSSYEQYF	TGCGCCAGCAGCACCGGAGGGTGGAGCTCCTACGAGCAGTACTTC
many	TRBV20-1	TRBJ1-2	TRBD1	CSARSPGGVSYGYTF	TGCAGTGCGAGATCCCCAGGGGGCGTCAGCTATGGCTACACCTTC
many	TRBV12-3/TRBV12-4	TRBJ1-3	.	CASTPDVPSGNTIYF	TGTGCCAGCACCCCGGACGTTCCCTCTGGAAACACCATATATTTT
many	TRBV10-3	TRBJ2-7	.	CATPESYEQYF	TGTGCCACCCCTGAGAGCTACGAGCAGTACTTC
many	TRBV5-1	TRBJ1-4	.	CASSLVPTGMEGEKLFF	TGCGCCAGCAGCTTGGTCCCTACAGGGATGGAGGGAGAAAAACTGTTTTTT
many	TRBV7-2	TRBJ2-3	TRBD1	CASSLASSGGGTDTQYF	TGTGCCAGCAGCTTAGCCAGTTCAGGGGGCGGCACAGATACGCAGTATTTT
many	TRBV20-1	TRBJ1-1	TRBD1	CSARGVDHGQGDTEAFF	TGCAGTGCTAGAGGAGTGGATCACGGACAGGGGGACACTGAAGCTTTCTTT
.	TRBV21-1	TRBJ2-7	.	CASSIQSRDSRRSDEQYF	TGTGCCAGCAGCATCCAGTCCCGGGACAGTCGGAGGTCGGACGAGCAGTACTTC
many	TRBV4-3	TRBJ1-1	.	CASSGATNTEAFF	TGCGCCAGCAGCGGGGCAACGAACACTGAAGCTTTCTTT
many	TRBV6-2/TRBV6-3	TRBJ2-7	TRBD1	CASSWDRMSEQYF	TGTGCCAGCAGTTGGGACAGGATGAGCGAGCAGTACTTC
few	TRBV18	TRBJ2-7	.	CASSPQGDEQYF	TGTGCCAGCTCACCGCAAGGGGACGAGCAGTACTTC
many	TRBV15	TRBJ2-2	.	CATSSDGTTYTGELFF	TGTGCCACCAGCAGTGATGGAACGACCTACACCGGGGAGCTGTTTTTT
many	TRBV5-1	TRBJ2-1	TRBD2	CASSLSGIAGGEQFF	TGCGCCAGCAGCTTGTCGGGCATCGCGGGGGGTGAGCAGTTCTTC
many	TRBV20-1	TRBJ2-5	.	CSASLQGGKTQYF	TGCAGTGCTAGTCTTCAGGGTGGGAAGACCCAGTACTTC
many	TRBV10-3	TRBJ1-1	.	CAISSTGARVNTEAFF	TGTGCCATCAGCTCGACAGGAGCAAGGGTGAACACTGAAGCTTTCTTT
.	TRBV9	TRBJ2-4	TRBD2	CASSPGTSGGAENIQYF	TGTGCCAGCAGCCCCGGGACTAGCGGGGGGGCGGAAAACATTCAGTACTTC
.	TRBV5-1	TRBJ1-1	.	CASSLMANGNTEAFF	TGCGCCAGCAGCTTGATGGCCAACGGGAACACTGAAGCTTTCTTT
few	TRBV7-6	TRBJ2-2	TRBD1	CASSLVGGQGSPGELFF	TGTGCCAGCAGCTTAGTTGGGGGACAGGGTTCGCCCGGGGAGCTGTTTTTT
many	TRBV6-5	TRBJ2-2	TRBD1	CASSFSGTGYGTGELFF	TGTGCCAGCAGTTTCTCCGGGACAGGGTATGGCACCGGGGAGCTGTTTTTT
many	TRBV5-1	TRBJ2-5	TRBD2	CASSLSGVQETQYF	TGCGCCAGCAGCTTGAGCGGGGTTCAAGAGACCCAGTACTTC
.	TRBV5-6	TRBJ2-2	.	CASSQYRTGELFF	TGTGCCAGCAGCCAATACCGGACCGGGGAGCTGTTTTTT
many	TRBV2	TRBJ1-1	.	CASSEWGGGITEAFF	TGTGCCAGCAGTGAATGGGGCGGGGGGATCACTGAAGCTTTCTTT
many	TRBV20-1	TRBJ1-4	.	CSAPDLRGGSTNEKLFF	TGCAGTGCGCCGGACCTAAGGGGGGGATCAACTAATGAAAAACTGTTTTTT
many	TRBV5-1	TRBJ1-6	.	CASRIYGQSYNSPLHF	TGCGCCAGCAGAATCTACGGACAGAGCTATAATTCACCCCTCCACTTT
few	TRBV5-1	TRBJ2-5	TRBD1	CASSRGTGGEETQYF	TGCGCCAGCAGCAGAGGGACAGGGGGCGAGGAGACCCAGTACTTC
many	TRBV11-2	TRBJ1-6	.	CASSLFPKESSYNSPLHF	TGTGCCAGCAGCTTATTCCCCAAGGAGAGCTCCTATAATTCACCCCTCCACTTT
many	TRBV5-1	TRBJ2-7	.	CASRYGTSYEQYF	TGCGCCAGCAGGTACGGAACATCCTACGAGCAGTACTTC
many	TRBV5-1	TRBJ2-2	.	CASSSIRLENTGELFF	TGCGCCAGCAGCTCCATCAGGTTAGAGAACACCGGGGAGCTGTTTTTT
many	TRBV10-3	TRBJ1-1	TRBD1	CAISESQGPLNTEAFF	TGTGCCATCAGTGAGTCACAGGGGCCGTTGAACACTGAAGCTTTCTTT
many	TRBV20-1	TRBJ1-5	TRBD1	CSAPGTEAFGNQPQHF	TGCAGTGCTCCCGGGACAGAGGCGTTTGGGAATCAGCCCCAGCATTTT
many	TRBV15	TRBJ2-2	.	CATSREARPNTGELFF	TGTGCCACCAGCAGGGAGGCCCGGCCGAACACCGGGGAGCTGTTTTTT
many	TRBV28	TRBJ2-7	TRBD2	CASGRLAGASKEQYF	TGTGCCAGCGGACGACTAGCGGGGGCCTCCAAGGAGCAGTACTTC
many	TRBV12-3/TRBV12-4	TRBJ1-5	TRBD1	CASSTQGAQPQHF	TGTGCCAGCAGCACACAGGGGGCCCAGCCCCAGCATTTT
.	TRBV2	TRBJ2-1	.	CASSSQGRNEHFF	TGTGCCAGCAGCAGCCAGGGGCGCAATGAGCATTTCTTC
.	TRBV5-1	TRBJ1-5	TRBD1	CASSLGGQGNQPQHF	TGCGCCAGCAGCTTGGGGGGACAGGGAAATCAGCCCCAGCATTTT
many	TRBV5-1	TRBJ2-3	TRBD2	CASSGLVSDTQYF	TGCGCCAGCAGCGGACTAGTGTCAGATACGCAGTATTTT
many	TRBV20-1	TRBJ2-4	.	CSARDYQQKNIQYF	TGCAGTGCTAGAGATTACCAGCAGAAAAACATTCAGTACTTC